Below, one T cell receptor (beta chain) is given with its context. The data were obtained in a study of cytomegalovirus exposure and HLA in healthy donors. Primers included in the PCR were 60 Vbeta and 13 Jbeta primers. Generated by immunoSEQ multiplex PCR, the TCRdb table keeps only in-frame clones and is missing some. This sample has about 150,000 clones, with 84% found just once. This clonotype originated in a boy younger than 10 in good health and CMV-seronegative. Sequenced material: PBMCs.

The CDR3 DNA reads as TGTGCCAGCAGTGATTCAAACTACTCTGGAAACACCATATATTTT. This sequence encodes CASSDSNYSGNTIYF. The rearrangement uses TRBV6-1 and TRBJ1-3; D is ambiguous. Trimming stripped 3 bases from V and 0 bases from J, with 9 bases between. The CDR3 is made up of 15 amino acids. Germline V gene lookup returns CDR1 MNHNS and CDR2 SASEGT.